This is a list of T cell receptor beta chains from one sample in a study of control samples from healthy donors and cancer patients. The protocol was immunoSEQ multiplex PCR, while the TCRdb copy is restricted to in-frame clones and leaves out a portion. The sample holds approximately 160,000 clones, approximately 92% seen once. Sequencing input: blood. These receptors all stem from a woman between 40 and 50 years old in good health. Both conserved end residues are part of each CDR3. The D gene is left open where the match is weak. Not all rows give a size; the values are once, few, many and, for expanded clones, a class.

v_gene,j_gene,abundance,d_gene,CDR3nt,CDR3aa
TRBV7-8,TRBJ1-6,once,-,TGTGCCAGCAGTCTTTTCCCTCTGACAGAACTAAGCTCCTATAATTCACCCCTCCACTTT,CASSLFPLTELSSYNSPLHF
TRBV5-1,TRBJ1-4,once,TRBD1,TGCGCCAGCAGCCGGACAGGGGATAATGAAAAACTGTTTTTT,CASSRTGDNEKLFF
TRBV5-1,TRBJ1-1,-,-,TGCGCCAGCAGCTTGGGTCAAACGAACACTGAAGCTTTCTTT,CASSLGQTNTEAFF
TRBV7-9,TRBJ2-7,once,-,TGTGCCAGCAGCCCAACAGGGGAGGGCGAGCAGTACTTC,CASSPTGEGEQYF
TRBV6-5,TRBJ1-1,-,-,TGTGCCAGCAGCTCCGGGGGAGACACTGAAGCTTTCTTT,CASSSGGDTEAFF
TRBV19,TRBJ1-4,-,-,TGTGCCACAAAAAAGGGGGGATTGGGTGAAAAACTGTTTTTT,CATKKGGLGEKLFF
TRBV12-3/TRBV12-4,TRBJ1-3,-,-,TGTGCCAGCAGTTGGGGAGTTGGAAACACCATATATTTT,CASSWGVGNTIYF
TRBV6-5,TRBJ2-1,-,-,TGTGCCAGCAGCCTTACAGGGAATGAGCAGTTCTTC,CASSLTGNEQFF
TRBV5-1,TRBJ2-7,once,-,TGCGCCAGCAGCTTGGATTGGGGATGGGCCGCGTACGAGCAGTACTTC,CASSLDWGWAAYEQYF
TRBV2,TRBJ2-7,few,-,TGTGCCAGCAGTGAGAACGGGGGGCCTTCCCACGAGCAGTACTTC,CASSENGGPSHEQYF
TRBV27,TRBJ1-6,-,-,TGTGCCAGCAGACCCCTCCCACAGGGTTTAAATTCACCCCTCCACTTT,CASRPLPQGLNSPLHF
TRBV3-1/TRBV3-2,TRBJ1-2,once,TRBD1,TGTGCCAGCAGCCCCGGGACAGGGGAGTGGGGCTACACCTTC,CASSPGTGEWGYTF
TRBV11-2,TRBJ1-1,-,-,TGTGCCAGCAGCTTCGGGCATAGCACTGAAGCTTTCTTT,CASSFGHSTEAFF
TRBV7-9,TRBJ2-3,-,TRBD2,TGTGCCAGCATTCCTAGCGGGACAGATACGCAGTATTTT,CASIPSGTDTQYF
TRBV4-1,TRBJ2-1,-,-,TGCGCCAGCAGCCAAGAATTAACACCCAGTGGGCAGTTCTTC,CASSQELTPSGQFF
TRBV5-1,TRBJ1-3,-,-,TGCGCCAGCAGCTTGAGCTCCCAGGCTGGAAACACCATATATTTT,CASSLSSQAGNTIYF
TRBV7-2,TRBJ1-4,-,-,TGTGCCAGCAGCTACCCAGGGGAGGGAGAGAATGAAAAACTGTTTTTT,CASSYPGEGENEKLFF
TRBV6-5,TRBJ1-2,-,-,TGTGCCAGCAGGGTGACAGTTGATGGCTACACCTTC,CASRVTVDGYTF
TRBV10-3,TRBJ1-1,-,-,TGTGCCATCCGGGGGGACACTGAAGCTTTCTTT,CAIRGDTEAFF
TRBV2,TRBJ2-7,-,-,TGTGCCAGCACCTTGACAGGCGGCGAGCAGTACTTC,CASTLTGGEQYF
TRBV18,TRBJ1-2,-,TRBD1,TGTGCCAGCTTAACCGGGACAGGGGACCTCAACTATGGCTACACCTTC,CASLTGTGDLNYGYTF
TRBV5-1,TRBJ1-2,-,TRBD1,TGCGCCAGCAGCGATTTACAGGGGGCGAGTACCTTC,CASSDLQGASTF
TRBV2,TRBJ2-3,-,-,TGTGCCAGCAGTGAGGGGGCCACGTCGTCCACGCAGTATTTT,CASSEGATSSTQYF
TRBV5-1,TRBJ2-3,-,TRBD2,TGCGCCAGCAGCGCGGGACTAGCGGGGGAGGAGGATACGCAGTATTTT,CASSAGLAGEEDTQYF